This TCR beta chain was captured by sequencing in a study of T cell repertoires in cytomegalovirus infection. Whole-study context: Based on public TCR beta signatures, there were indications of CMV infection and of a matching HLA type.

This clonotype was counted ten times or more. Its antigen is currently unknown. From the reads, TCRdb called clonotypes with MiXCR, one entry per CDR3 protein. The data show almost 500,000 distinct CDR3 sequences, 11% seen once. V lost 5 bases, J lost 4 bases, and 8 bases stayed unmatched. The CDR3 is 15 residues long. The study's findings and limits: Clonotype analysis showed dominance of the ex vivo response by HLA-C-restricted CMV-specific TCR beta clonotypes.

Sequences were obtained from PBMCs. The chain joins TRBV12-3 or TRBV12-4 to TRBJ2-7, with 10 bases matching TRBD2. This receptor was identified in a human donor in good health (CMV status not recorded). Some clones in this sample may be carry-over from other donors' samples. The CDR3 protein is CASSPTASGSYEQYF. CDR3 DNA sequence: TGTGCCAGCAGTCCGACGGCTAGCGGGAGTTACGAGCAGTACTTC.